These T cell receptor beta chains were read from a single sample in a study of graft-versus-host responses after intestinal transplantation. These receptors' targets are unknown. Clones were sequenced by immunoSEQ multiplex PCR, and TCRdb holds only the in-frame ones, with some missing. Here the sample spans over 65,000 clones, 91% being singletons. Sequencing used unstimulated CD4+ T cells sorted from spleen or lymph node cells, obtained before intestinal transplant. These receptors all come from a human donor who received an intestinal transplant. The conserved cysteine and the conserved F or W are not part of the CDR3 here. A D gene is named only where the DNA matches it firmly. Not all rows give a size; the values are once, few, many and, for expanded clones, a class.

size	D	V	J	CDR3
-	TRBD2	TRBV6-5	TRBJ2-5	ASSYSGGETQY
once	TRBD2	TRBV29-1	TRBJ2-1	SGGDFGLAGGHYEQF
few	-	TRBV23-1	TRBJ2-7	ASSQTRQASSYEQY
-	-	TRBV7-9	TRBJ1-1	ASSFTGSTEAF
once	TRBD1	TRBV19	TRBJ2-7	ASSILWRQGASPYEQY
-	TRBD2	TRBV4-1	-	ASSQEVAGSYEQY
few	-	TRBV19	TRBJ1-1	ASSLWTHREVITEAF
-	TRBD1	TRBV6-6	TRBJ1-5	ASRLGTGDNQPQH
-	-	TRBV5-5	TRBJ2-1	ASSLVGRELTNEQF
once	TRBD1	TRBV10-2	TRBJ1-2	ASLFPKGQGNYGYT
-	TRBD1	TRBV7-6	TRBJ1-2	ASNLDRDYGYT
-	TRBD2	TRBV4-2	TRBJ2-3	ASSQGLAGPGTDTQY
-	-	TRBV12-5	TRBJ1-3	ASGLTSGNTIY
-	TRBD1	TRBV4-3	TRBJ2-7	ASSRRTGLGYEQY
-	TRBD1	TRBV7-2	TRBJ2-7	ASSFGTGGPSYEQY
-	TRBD1	TRBV9	TRBJ2-6	ASSRWTGGSSGANVLT
-	TRBD1	TRBV7-9	TRBJ2-3	ASSLGQGGADTQY
-	-	TRBV4-3	TRBJ1-2	ASSQNRANLYGYT
-	-	TRBV9	TRBJ2-3	ASSVATVSPQDTQY
-	-	TRBV5-1	TRBJ2-5	ASSPTYNMGETQY
-	TRBD1	TRBV29-1	TRBJ1-1	SVTRGRDTEAF
-	TRBD1	TRBV7-9	TRBJ1-1	ASSLAETGKAF
-	TRBD1	TRBV5-1	TRBJ2-3	ASRGQGRSIDTQY
few	-	TRBV6-6	TRBJ1-4	ASYNEKLF